Presented here are 12 T cell receptor beta chains from one specimen sequenced in a study of CD8+ T cells in alopecia areata. Following RNA extraction, reverse transcription yielded cDNA that acted as the sequencing template. Generated by immunoSEQ multiplex PCR, the TCRdb table keeps only in-frame clones and is missing some. This sample has 250,000 to 350,000 clones, with about 60% found just once. Treatment here: oral pan-JAK inhibitor, 5-10 mg twice daily. The sequenced sample was CD4+ T cells sorted from blood, obtained around week 54, from a patient treated with tofacitinib. Receptors originate from a human donor with alopecia areata.

This clone has just a few counts. V usage is TRBV30 and J usage is TRBJ1-3, with D possibly being TRBD1 (6 bases). V was trimmed by 5 bases and J by 0 bases, leaving 14 bases between them. Germline CDR1 reads GTSNPN; CDR2 reads SVGIG (reference sequence). The CDR3 totals 15 residues. CDR3 protein: CAWDRQVNSGNTIYF. The DNA of the CDR3 is TGTGCCTGGGACCGACAGGTGAACTCTGGAAACACCATATATTTT.

This clone was picked up a small number of times. The chain combines TRBV29-1 with TRBJ2-3, with 10 bases identical to TRBD1. The trim removed 7 bases at V and 4 bases at J, leaving 2 bases unmatched. The V gene's germline CDR1 is SQVTM and CDR2 ANQGSEA. The CDR3 is 12 residues long. The DNA for the CDR3 is TGCAGCGGGGGACAGGGGTCAGATACGCAGTATTTT. Translation: CSGGQGSDTQYF.

The rearrangement links TRBV6-6 to TRBJ2-3; no firm D call. The CDR3 is made up of 13 amino acids. Trimming pared 5 bases from V and 6 bases from J, leaving 12 bases between. Germline CDR1 MNHNY, CDR2 SVGAGI (reference sequence). CDR3 sequence reads: CASSPPPGDTQYF. The CDR3 nucleotides read TGTGCCAGCAGTCCCCCACCTGGTGATACGCAGTATTTT.

The gene calls are TRBV5-1 and TRBJ2-2; no clear D. CDR1 and CDR2 from the germline V gene are SGHRS and YFSETQ. This CDR3 contains 13 residues. V was trimmed by 2 bases and J by 4 bases, leaving 6 bases between them. CDR3 nucleotide sequence: TGCGCCAGCAGCTTAGATGTCACCGGGGAGCTGTTTTTT. Protein product: CASSLDVTGELFF.

This clone was counted ten times or more. The V gene is TRBV10-3, the J gene TRBJ1-1; D is perhaps TRBD1 (6 bases). The germline V gene encodes CDR1 ENHRY and CDR2 SYGVKD. This CDR3 comprises 14 residues. Between the trimmed V and J ends, which lost 6 bases and 3 bases, there was a span of 14 bases. The CDR3 protein is CAIRGTIGDTEAFF. The CDR3 nucleotides are TGTGCCATCAGGGGGACAATAGGGGACACTGAAGCTTTCTTT.

CDR3 sequence reads: CSVGGTSDTQYF. As DNA, the CDR3 is TGCAGCGTTGGGGGGACGTCGGATACGCAGTATTTT. V usage is TRBV29-1 and J usage is TRBJ2-3; D might be TRBD1 or TRBD2, each matching 5 bases. Looked up from germline, CDR1 is SQVTM and CDR2 is ANQGSEA. This CDR3 contains 12 residues. V lost 4 bases to trimming and J lost 6 bases, with 11 bases between them.

The chain carries TRBV9 and TRBJ1-2; D gene ambiguous. V lost 4 bases and J 4 bases, leaving 14 bases between the germline ends. The germline V gene has CDR1 SGDLS and CDR2 YYNGEE. CDR3 length equals 14 residues. This CDR3 is CASSPSTAPYGYTF. CDR3 DNA sequence: TGTGCCAGCAGCCCCTCGACTGCACCCTATGGCTACACCTTC. Looking up the rest from reference TRBV9 and TRBJ1-2 gives the full variable domain: DSGVTQTPKHLITATGQRVTLRCSPRSGDLSVYWYQQSLDQGLQFLIQYYNGEERAKGNILERFSAQQFPDLHSELNLSSLELGDSALYFCASSPSTAPYGYTFGSGTRLTVV.

V gene TRBV6-5 combines with J gene TRBJ2-5, with D maybe TRBD1 (6 bases). There are 14 residues in the CDR3. Looked up from germline, CDR1 is MNHEY and CDR2 is SVGAGI. Trimming stripped 0 bases from V and 5 bases from J, with 10 bases between. The DNA of the CDR3 is TGTGCCAGCAGTTACTCTGGGGGCGTTGAGACCCAGTACTTC. It specifies CASSYSGGVETQYF.

This chain joins TRBV6-6 and TRBJ2-5; no firm D call. The CDR3 has 12 residues. Germline V gene sequence: CDR1 MNHNY, CDR2 SVGAGI (reference sequence). Trimming shortened V by 1 base and J by 1 base, and 1 base separated the two germline ends. In DNA, the CDR3 is TGTGCCAGCAGTTACTTCCAAGAGACCCAGTACTTC. It specifies CASSYFQETQYF.

This chain links TRBV9 with TRBJ1-1; TRBD1 is a possible D gene (5 bases). This CDR3 contains 14 residues. V shed 4 bases and J shed 1 base, with 11 bases lying between them. Germline CDR1 SGDLS, CDR2 YYNGEE. The CDR3 is CASSLPGENTEAFF. CDR3 in DNA: TGTGCCAGCAGCCTGCCGGGGGAGAACACTGAAGCTTTCTTT.

CDR3 DNA sequence: TGTGCCTGGAGTGTACTGGTGGGGAAGTCTGGGGCCAACGTCCTGACTTTC. Its translation is CAWSVLVGKSGANVLTF. The J gene is TRBJ2-6, the V gene TRBV30; D is unclear. V lost 0 bases and J 1 base, leaving 13 bases between the germline ends. The CDR3 runs 17 residues. Germline V CDR1 and CDR2: GTSNPN, SVGIG (reference sequence).

About this clone: Other nucleotide sequences from this sample produce the same CDR3. This chain connects TRBV5-1 to TRBJ2-3; no definite D call. V was trimmed by 0 bases and J by 0 bases, leaving 5 bases between them. The CDR3 runs to 14 residues. Germline CDR1 SGHRS, CDR2 YFSETQ. CDR3 sequence reads: CASSLGGSTDTQYF. Here the CDR3 DNA reads TGCGCCAGCAGCTTGGGTGGGAGCACAGATACGCAGTATTTT.